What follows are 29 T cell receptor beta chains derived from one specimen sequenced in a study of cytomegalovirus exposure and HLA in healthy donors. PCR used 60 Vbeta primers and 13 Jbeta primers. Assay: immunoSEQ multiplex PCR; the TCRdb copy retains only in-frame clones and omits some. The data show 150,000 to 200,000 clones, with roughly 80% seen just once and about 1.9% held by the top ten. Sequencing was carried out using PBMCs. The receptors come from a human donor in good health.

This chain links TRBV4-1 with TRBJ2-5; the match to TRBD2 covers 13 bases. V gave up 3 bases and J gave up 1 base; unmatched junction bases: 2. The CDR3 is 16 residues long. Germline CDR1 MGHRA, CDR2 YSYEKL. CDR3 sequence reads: CASSQRLAGGQETQYF. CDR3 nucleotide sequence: TGCGCCAGCAGCCAGCGACTAGCGGGGGGCCAAGAGACCCAGTACTTC.

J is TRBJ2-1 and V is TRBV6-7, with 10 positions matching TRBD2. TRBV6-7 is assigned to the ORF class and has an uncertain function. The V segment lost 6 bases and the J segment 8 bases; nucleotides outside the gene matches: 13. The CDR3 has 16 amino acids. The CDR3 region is CASSNLAGDPSDEQFF. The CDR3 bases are TGTGCCAGCAGCAATCTAGCGGGGGACCCCTCTGATGAGCAGTTCTTC.

The CDR3 DNA reads TGTGCCAGCAGCCCAGCCTTAGACAGGGACAGCTACGAGCAGTACTTC. It encodes CASSPALDRDSYEQYF. V is TRBV7-8 and J is TRBJ2-7; TRBD1 matches 7 bases. With 5 bases clipped from V and 3 bases from J, the junction kept 13 bases outside the gene matches. The CDR3 totals 16 residues. Germline V gene data show CDR1 as SGHVS and CDR2 as FQNEAQ.

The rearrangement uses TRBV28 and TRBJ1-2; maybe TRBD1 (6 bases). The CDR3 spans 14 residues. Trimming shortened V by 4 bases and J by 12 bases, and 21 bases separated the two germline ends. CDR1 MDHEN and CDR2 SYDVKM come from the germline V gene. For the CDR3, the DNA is TGTGCCAGCAGTTACCAGACAGGCCGACTATACGACACCTTC. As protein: CASSYQTGRLYDTF.

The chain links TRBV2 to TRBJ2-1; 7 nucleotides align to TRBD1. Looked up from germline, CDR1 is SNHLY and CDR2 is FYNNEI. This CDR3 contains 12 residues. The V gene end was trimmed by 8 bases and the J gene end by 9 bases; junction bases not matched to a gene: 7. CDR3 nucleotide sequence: TGTGCCAGCCGCCGGACAGGACTTGAGCAGTTCTTC. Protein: CASRRTGLEQFF.

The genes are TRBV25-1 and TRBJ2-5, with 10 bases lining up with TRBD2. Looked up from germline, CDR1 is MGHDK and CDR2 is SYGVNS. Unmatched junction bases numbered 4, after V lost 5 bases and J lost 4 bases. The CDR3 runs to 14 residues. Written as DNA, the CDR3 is TGTGCCAGCAGTTATACTAGCGGGGTAGAGACCCAGTACTTC. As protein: CASSYTSGVETQYF.

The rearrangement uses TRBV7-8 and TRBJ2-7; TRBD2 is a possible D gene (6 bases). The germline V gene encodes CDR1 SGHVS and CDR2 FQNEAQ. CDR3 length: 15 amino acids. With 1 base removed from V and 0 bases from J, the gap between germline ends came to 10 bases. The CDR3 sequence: CASSLVGGSSYEQYF. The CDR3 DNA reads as TGTGCCAGCAGCTTAGTGGGGGGATCCTCCTACGAGCAGTACTTC. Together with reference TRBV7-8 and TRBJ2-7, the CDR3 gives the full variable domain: GAGVSQSPRYKVAKRGQDVALRCDPISGHVSLFWYQQALGQGPEFLTYFQNEAQLDKSGLPSDRFFAERPEGSVSTLKIQRTQQEDSAVYLCASSLVGGSSYEQYFGPGTRLTVT.

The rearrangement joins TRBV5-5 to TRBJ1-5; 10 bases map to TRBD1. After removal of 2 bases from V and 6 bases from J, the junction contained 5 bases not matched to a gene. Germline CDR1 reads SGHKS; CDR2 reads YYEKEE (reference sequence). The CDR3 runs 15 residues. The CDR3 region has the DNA TGTGCCAGCAGCTTTGACAGGGGGCTTGGTCAGCCCCAGCATTTT. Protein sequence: CASSFDRGLGQPQHF.

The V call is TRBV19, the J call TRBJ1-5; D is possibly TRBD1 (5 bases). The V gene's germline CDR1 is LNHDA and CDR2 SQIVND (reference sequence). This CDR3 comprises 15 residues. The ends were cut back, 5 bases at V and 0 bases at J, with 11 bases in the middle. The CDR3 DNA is TGTGCCAGTAGTTGGGGCCAGGGTAGCAATCAGCCCCAGCATTTT. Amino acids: CASSWGQGSNQPQHF.

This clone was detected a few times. This CDR3 is CASSLMGAIYEQYF. The CDR3 nucleotides are TGTGCCAGCAGCTTGATGGGGGCTATCTACGAGCAGTACTTC. V is TRBV7-8 and J is TRBJ2-7, with D possibly being TRBD1 (6 bases). Trimming removed 3 bases from V and 3 bases from J, with 12 bases in between. In germline, CDR1 is SGHVS, CDR2 FQNEAQ. The CDR3 runs to 14 residues.

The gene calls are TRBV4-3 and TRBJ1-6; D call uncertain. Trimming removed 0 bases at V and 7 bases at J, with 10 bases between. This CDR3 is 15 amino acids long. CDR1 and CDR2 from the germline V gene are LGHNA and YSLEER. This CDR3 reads CASSQDYSRNSPLHF. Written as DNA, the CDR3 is TGCGCCAGCAGCCAAGATTATAGTCGAAATTCACCCCTCCACTTT.

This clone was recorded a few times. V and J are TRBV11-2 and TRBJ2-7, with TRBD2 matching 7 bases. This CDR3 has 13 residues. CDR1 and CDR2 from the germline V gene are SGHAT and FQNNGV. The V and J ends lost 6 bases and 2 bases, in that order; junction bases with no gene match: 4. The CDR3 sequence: CASRSGTPYEQYF. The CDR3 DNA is TGTGCCAGCAGAAGCGGGACCCCCTACGAGCAGTACTTC.

The CDR3 region is CASSQGGNTEAFF. The DNA of the CDR3 is TGTGCCAGCAGTCAGGGGGGGAACACTGAAGCTTTCTTT. The chain couples TRBV9 to TRBJ1-1; 7 nucleotides line up with TRBD1. After removal of 5 bases from V and 1 base from J, the junction contained 2 bases not matched to a gene. The V gene's germline CDR1 is SGDLS and CDR2 YYNGEE. The CDR3 totals 13 residues.

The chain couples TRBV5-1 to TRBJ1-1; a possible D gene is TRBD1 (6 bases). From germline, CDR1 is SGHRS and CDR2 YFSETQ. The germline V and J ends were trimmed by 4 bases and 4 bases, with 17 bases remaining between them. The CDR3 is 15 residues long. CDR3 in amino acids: CASSGTGMERTEAFF. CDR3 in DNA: TGCGCCAGCAGCGGCACAGGGATGGAACGCACTGAAGCTTTCTTT.

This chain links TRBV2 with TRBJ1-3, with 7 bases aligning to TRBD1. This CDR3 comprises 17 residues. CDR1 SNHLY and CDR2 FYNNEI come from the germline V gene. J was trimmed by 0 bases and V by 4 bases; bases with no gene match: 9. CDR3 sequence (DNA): TGTGCCAGCAGTGGGACTTGGACAGGAAGCTCTGGAAACACCATATATTTT. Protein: CASSGTWTGSSGNTIYF.

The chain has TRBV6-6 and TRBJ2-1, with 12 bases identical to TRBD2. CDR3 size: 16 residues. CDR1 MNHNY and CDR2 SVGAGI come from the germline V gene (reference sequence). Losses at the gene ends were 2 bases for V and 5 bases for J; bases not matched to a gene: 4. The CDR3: CASSYGLAGSDNEQFF. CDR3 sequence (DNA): TGTGCCAGCAGTTACGGACTAGCGGGGAGTGACAATGAGCAGTTCTTC.

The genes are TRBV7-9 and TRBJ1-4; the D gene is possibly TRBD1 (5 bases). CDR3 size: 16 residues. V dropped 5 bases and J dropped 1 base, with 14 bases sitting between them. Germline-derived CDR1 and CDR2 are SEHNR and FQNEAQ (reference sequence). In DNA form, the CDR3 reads TGTGCCAGCAGCGTCAGGACGGGGGGAACTAATGAAAAACTGTTTTTT. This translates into CASSVRTGGTNEKLFF.

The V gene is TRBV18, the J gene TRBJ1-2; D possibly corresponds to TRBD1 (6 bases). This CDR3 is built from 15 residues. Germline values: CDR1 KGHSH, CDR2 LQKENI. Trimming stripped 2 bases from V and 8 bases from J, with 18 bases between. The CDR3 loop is CASSPVTTGGGGYTF. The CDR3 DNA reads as TGTGCCAGCTCACCAGTAACAACGGGGGGCGGCGGCTACACCTTC.

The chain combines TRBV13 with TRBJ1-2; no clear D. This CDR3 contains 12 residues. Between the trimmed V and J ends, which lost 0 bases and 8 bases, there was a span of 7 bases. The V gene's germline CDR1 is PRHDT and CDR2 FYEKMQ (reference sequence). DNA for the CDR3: TGTGCCAGCAGCTTAGGATCCAGGGGCTACACCTTC. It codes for CASSLGSRGYTF. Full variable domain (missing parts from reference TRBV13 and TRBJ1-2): AAGVIQSPRHLIKEKRETATLKCYPIPRHDTVYWYQQGPGQDPQFLISFYEKMQSDKGSIPDRFSAQQFSDYHSELNMSSLELGDSALYFCASSLGSRGYTFGSGTRLTVV.

The CDR3 loop reads CARGAEAKNIQYF. The CDR3 DNA reads as TGTGCCAGGGGAGCGGAAGCCAAAAACATTCAGTACTTC. The chain recombines TRBV2 with TRBJ2-4; a weak D match, TRBD2 (5 bases). The CDR3 runs to 13 residues. Looked up from germline, CDR1 is SNHLY and CDR2 is FYNNEI. V gave up 9 bases and J gave up 0 bases, with 9 bases separating them.

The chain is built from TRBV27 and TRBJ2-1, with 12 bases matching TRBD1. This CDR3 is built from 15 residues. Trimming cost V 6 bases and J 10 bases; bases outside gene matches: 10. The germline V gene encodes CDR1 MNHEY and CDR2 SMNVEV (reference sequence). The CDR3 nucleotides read TGTGCCAGCAGCTATGGGACAGGGGGCTCCTCGGAGCAGTTCTTC. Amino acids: CASSYGTGGSSEQFF.

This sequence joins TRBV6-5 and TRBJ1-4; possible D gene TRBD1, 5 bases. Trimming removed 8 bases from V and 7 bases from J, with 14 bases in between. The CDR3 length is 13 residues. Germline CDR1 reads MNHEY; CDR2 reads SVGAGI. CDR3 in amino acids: CASGAGRSEKLFF. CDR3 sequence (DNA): TGTGCCAGCGGGGCAGGGCGAAGTGAAAAACTGTTTTTT.

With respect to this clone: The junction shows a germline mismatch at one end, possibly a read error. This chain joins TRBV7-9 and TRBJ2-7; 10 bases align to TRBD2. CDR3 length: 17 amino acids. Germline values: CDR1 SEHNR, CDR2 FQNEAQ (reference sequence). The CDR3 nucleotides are TGTTCCAGCAGCTTAGCCCTCAGCGGGGGGGGGTACGTCGAGCAGTACTTC. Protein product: CSSSLALSGGGYVEQYF.

The CDR3 here is CASSSGTGPYEQYF. CDR3 sequence (DNA): TGTGCCAGCAGTTCCGGGACAGGGCCCTACGAGCAGTACTTC. The chain employs TRBV27 and TRBJ2-7; TRBD1 matches at 9 bases. Germline CDR1 and CDR2: MNHEY and SMNVEV (reference sequence). The junction had 3 bases not matched to a gene; V was cut back by 4 bases and J by 2 bases. This CDR3 has 14 amino acids.

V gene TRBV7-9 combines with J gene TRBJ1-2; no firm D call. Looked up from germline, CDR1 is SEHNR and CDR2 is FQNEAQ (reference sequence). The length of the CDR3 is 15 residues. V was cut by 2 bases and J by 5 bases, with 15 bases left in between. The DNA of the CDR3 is TGTGCCAGCAGCTTAACACCGCAGTATTGGTATGGCTACACCTTC. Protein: CASSLTPQYWYGYTF.

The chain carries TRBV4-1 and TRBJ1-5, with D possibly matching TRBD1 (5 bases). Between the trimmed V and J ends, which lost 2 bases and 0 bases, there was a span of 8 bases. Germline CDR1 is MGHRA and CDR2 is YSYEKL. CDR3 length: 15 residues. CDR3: CASSQQTASNQPQHF. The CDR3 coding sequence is TGCGCCAGCAGCCAACAGACAGCTAGCAATCAGCCCCAGCATTTT.

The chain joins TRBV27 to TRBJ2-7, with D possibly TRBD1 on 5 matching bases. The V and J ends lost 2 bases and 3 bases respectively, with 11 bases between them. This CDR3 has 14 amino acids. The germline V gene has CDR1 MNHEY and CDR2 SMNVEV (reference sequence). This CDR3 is CASSLVPGIYEQYF. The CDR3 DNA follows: TGTGCCAGCAGTTTAGTCCCAGGGATCTACGAGCAGTACTTC.

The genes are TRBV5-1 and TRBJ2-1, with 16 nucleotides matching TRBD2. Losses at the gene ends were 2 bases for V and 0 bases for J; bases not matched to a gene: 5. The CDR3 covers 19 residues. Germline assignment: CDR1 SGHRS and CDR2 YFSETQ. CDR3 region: CASSLTGLAGGFSYNEQFF. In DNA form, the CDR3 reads TGCGCCAGCAGCTTAACGGGACTAGCGGGGGGGTTCTCCTACAATGAGCAGTTCTTC.

The DNA for the CDR3 is TGTGCCAGCAGCCAGGGGACAGGGGGGTACATGGACACTGAAGCTTTCTTT. It yields the protein CASSQGTGGYMDTEAFF. The rearrangement links TRBV14 to TRBJ1-1; 11 bases agree with TRBD1. Germline V gene sequence: CDR1 SGHDN, CDR2 FVKESK. The CDR3 extends over 17 amino acids. The V gene end was trimmed by 3 bases and the J gene end by 3 bases; junction bases not matched to a gene: 9. The variable domain in full, with the rest retrieved from reference TRBV14 and TRBJ1-1, is EAGVTQFPSHSVIEKGQTVTLRCDPISGHDNLYWYRRVMGKEIKFLLHFVKESKQDESGMPNNRFLAERTGGTYSTLKVQPAELEDSGVYFCASSQGTGGYMDTEAFFGQGTRLTVV.